These 7 T cell receptor beta chains share one sample of origin, sequenced in a study of blood T cell repertoires in COVID-19. Repertoires were generated with immunoSEQ multiplex PCR, while TCRdb's copy carries only in-frame clones and drops some. The profile shows 100,000 to 150,000 clones, 90% of them singletons. Sequenced: peripheral blood. Source of these receptors: a woman in her sixties with COVID-19, enrolled during active disease.

V gene TRBV5-1 combines with J gene TRBJ2-3; D may be TRBD2 (6 bases). Trimming took off 5 bases at V and 2 bases at J, with 15 bases between the two ends. Germline V gives CDR1 SGHRS, CDR2 YFSETQ. The CDR3 runs to 15 residues. CDR3: CASRRVPGDTDTQYF. DNA of the CDR3: TGCGCCAGCAGGAGAGTTCCGGGAGACACAGATACGCAGTATTTT.

The gene calls are TRBV11-2 and TRBJ2-3, with D perhaps TRBD1 (6 bases). Between the trimmed V and J ends, which lost 1 base and 6 bases, there was a span of 14 bases. Germline CDR1 SGHAT, CDR2 FQNNGV. This CDR3 region has 15 residues. The CDR3 coding sequence is TGTGCCAGCAGCTTAGGGGGGCGCAGGGAGGATACGCAGTATTTT. Its protein is CASSLGGRREDTQYF.

The rearrangement links TRBV11-1 to TRBJ2-3, with TRBD2 as a possible D gene (7 bases). Germline V CDR1 and CDR2: SGHAT, FQDESV (reference sequence). This CDR3 spans 15 amino acids. V lost 1 base, J lost 2 bases, and 10 bases lay in between. CDR3 residues: CASSLGGGATDTQYF. CDR3 sequence (DNA): TGTGCCAGCAGCTTAGGTGGGGGGGCCACAGATACGCAGTATTTT.

The CDR3 spells CASSRGGTGEKLFF. The CDR3, as DNA: TGTGCCAGTTCGCGGGGGGGGACAGGAGAAAAACTGTTTTTT. The chain recombines TRBV19 with TRBJ1-4; 8 nucleotides match TRBD1. The CDR3 sequence is 14 residues long. Germline V CDR1 and CDR2: LNHDA, SQIVND (reference sequence). After removal of 8 bases from V and 8 bases from J, the junction contained 10 bases not matched to a gene.

The V gene is TRBV27, the J gene TRBJ1-1, with D possibly matching TRBD1 (5 bases). V was shortened by 4 bases and J by 1 base, with 13 bases between the two germline ends. CDR3 length equals 15 residues. The germline V gene encodes CDR1 MNHEY and CDR2 SMNVEV (reference sequence). The chain's CDR3 is CASSSRQNPNTEAFF. DNA for the CDR3: TGTGCCAGCAGTTCGCGACAGAACCCGAACACTGAAGCTTTCTTT.

The chain uses TRBV5-6 and TRBJ2-5; possible D gene TRBD1, 6 bases. Germline lookup yields CDR1 SGHDT and CDR2 YYEEEE. V dropped 3 bases and J dropped 5 bases, with 17 bases sitting between them. The CDR3 is 15 amino acids. Here the CDR3 DNA reads TGTGCCAGCAGCTACCTACTCACAGGGAGTGAGACCCAGTACTTC. It encodes CASSYLLTGSETQYF.

This chain connects TRBV19 to TRBJ1-5; maybe TRBD1 (5 bases). Germline CDR1 is LNHDA and CDR2 is SQIVND (reference sequence). The CDR3 totals 13 residues. V was shortened by 0 bases and J by 9 bases, with 9 bases between the two germline ends. This CDR3 reads CASSIDRDRPQHF. In DNA form, the CDR3 reads TGTGCCAGTAGTATAGATCGCGACAGGCCCCAGCATTTT.